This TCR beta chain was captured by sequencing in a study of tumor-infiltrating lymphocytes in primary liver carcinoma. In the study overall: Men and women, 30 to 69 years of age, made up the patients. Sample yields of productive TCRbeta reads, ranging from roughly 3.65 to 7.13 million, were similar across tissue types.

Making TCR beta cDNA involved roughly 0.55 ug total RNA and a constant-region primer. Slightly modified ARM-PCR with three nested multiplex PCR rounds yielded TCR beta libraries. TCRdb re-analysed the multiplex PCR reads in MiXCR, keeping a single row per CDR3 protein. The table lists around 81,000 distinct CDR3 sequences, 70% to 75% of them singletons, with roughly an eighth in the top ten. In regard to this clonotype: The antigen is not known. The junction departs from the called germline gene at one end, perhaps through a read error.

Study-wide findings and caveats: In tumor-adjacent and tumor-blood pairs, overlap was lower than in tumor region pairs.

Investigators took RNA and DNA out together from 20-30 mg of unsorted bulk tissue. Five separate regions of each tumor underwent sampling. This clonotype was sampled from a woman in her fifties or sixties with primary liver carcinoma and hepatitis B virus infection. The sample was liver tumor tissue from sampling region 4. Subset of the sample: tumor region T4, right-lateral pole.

The CDR3 nucleotides are TGTGCCAGCAGTTTAGAAGGTCTAACAGACAATTATGACTACACCTTC. Its translation: CASSLEGLTDNYDYTF. The J gene is TRBJ1-2, the V gene TRBV12-3 or TRBV12-4, with D unresolved. CDR3 length: 16 amino acids.